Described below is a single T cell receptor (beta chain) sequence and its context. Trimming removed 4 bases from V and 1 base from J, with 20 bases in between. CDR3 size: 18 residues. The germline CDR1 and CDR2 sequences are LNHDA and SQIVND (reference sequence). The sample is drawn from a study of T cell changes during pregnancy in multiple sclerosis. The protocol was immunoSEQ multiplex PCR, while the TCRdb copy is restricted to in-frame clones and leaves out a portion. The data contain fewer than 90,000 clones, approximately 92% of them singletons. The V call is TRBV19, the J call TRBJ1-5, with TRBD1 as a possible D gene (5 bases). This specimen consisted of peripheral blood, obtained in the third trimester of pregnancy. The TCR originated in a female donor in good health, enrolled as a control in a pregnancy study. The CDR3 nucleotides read TGTGCCAGTAGTAAACGATGGGGGGGGGAGTGGAGCAATCAGCCCCAGCATTTT. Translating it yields CASSKRWGGEWSNQPQHF.